A selection of T cell receptor beta chains follows, all from one sample in a study of brain metastases from non-small cell lung cancer. Clones were read by immunoSEQ multiplex PCR, and TCRdb kept only the in-frame ones, dropping some. The table includes fewer than 2,500 clones, 84% detected once. Source material: primary lung tumor tissue. The receptors were gathered from a donor aged 40 or older with non-small cell lung cancer. CDR3s include the opening cysteine and the closing phenylalanine or tryptophan. The order of the fields is D gene, clone size, J gene, V gene, CDR3 DNA, CDR3 protein. D genes are given only for firm matches. The size of a clone is reported for some rows only, either as once, few or many, or as a class for expanded clones.

d_gene: NA
abundance: NA
j_gene: TRBJ2-1
v_gene: TRBV14
CDR3nt: TGTGCCAGCAGCCACGCCGGAGATTACAATGAGCAGTTCTTC
CDR3aa: CASSHAGDYNEQFF

d_gene: NA
abundance: NA
j_gene: TRBJ1-1
v_gene: TRBV30
CDR3nt: TGTGCCTGGAGTGAGCCCTCTGGAGGTAGCGCTGAAGCTTTCTTT
CDR3aa: CAWSEPSGGSAEAFF

d_gene: NA
abundance: NA
j_gene: TRBJ2-7
v_gene: TRBV14
CDR3nt: TGTGCCAGCAGCCTCCTGCTTGGGGGGCAGCAGTACTTC
CDR3aa: CASSLLLGGQQYF

d_gene: NA
abundance: NA
j_gene: TRBJ2-7
v_gene: TRBV6-5
CDR3nt: TGTGCCAGCAGTTACTCGAATGCGGGTGTTGAGCAGTACTTC
CDR3aa: CASSYSNAGVEQYF

d_gene: NA
abundance: NA
j_gene: TRBJ2-1
v_gene: TRBV9
CDR3nt: TGTGCCAGCAGCGTAGGACAGGACAATGAGCAGTTCTTC
CDR3aa: CASSVGQDNEQFF

d_gene: NA
abundance: NA
j_gene: TRBJ2-7
v_gene: TRBV18
CDR3nt: TGTGCCAGCTCCGACTTAGGGTTCTACGAGCAGTACTTC
CDR3aa: CASSDLGFYEQYF

d_gene: NA
abundance: NA
j_gene: TRBJ1-2
v_gene: TRBV3-1/TRBV3-2
CDR3nt: TGTGCCAGCAGCCAAGATCCACAAAACTATGGCTACACCTTC
CDR3aa: CASSQDPQNYGYTF

d_gene: NA
abundance: NA
j_gene: TRBJ2-3
v_gene: TRBV10-2
CDR3nt: TGCGCCAGCAGTGAGGGAGCGGTGCTGGATACGCAGTATTTT
CDR3aa: CASSEGAVLDTQYF

d_gene: TRBD1
abundance: NA
j_gene: TRBJ2-1
v_gene: TRBV2
CDR3nt: TGTGCCAGCAGATTAGACAGGGAAAATGAGCAGTTCTTC
CDR3aa: CASRLDRENEQFF

d_gene: TRBD1
abundance: NA
j_gene: TRBJ1-6
v_gene: TRBV27
CDR3nt: TGTGCCAGCACGGACAGGGGATATAATTCACCCCTCCACTTT
CDR3aa: CASTDRGYNSPLHF

d_gene: NA
abundance: NA
j_gene: TRBJ1-1
v_gene: TRBV20-1
CDR3nt: TGCAGTGCTAGTAGGGCTGGGAGGTTGGAAGCTTTCTTT
CDR3aa: CSASRAGRLEAFF

d_gene: TRBD2
abundance: NA
j_gene: TRBJ2-2
v_gene: TRBV6-1
CDR3nt: TGTGCCAGCAGTGAAGACGCTAGCGGGAGACACGGGGAGCTGTTTTTT
CDR3aa: CASSEDASGRHGELFF

d_gene: TRBD2
abundance: NA
j_gene: TRBJ2-5
v_gene: TRBV2
CDR3nt: TGTGCCAGCAGTGAAGCGCGACTAGCGGAGGAGACCCAGTACTTC
CDR3aa: CASSEARLAEETQYF

d_gene: NA
abundance: NA
j_gene: TRBJ2-7
v_gene: TRBV18
CDR3nt: TGTGCCAGCTCACCTAGCGGAAATTCCTACGAGCAGTACTTC
CDR3aa: CASSPSGNSYEQYF

d_gene: NA
abundance: large
j_gene: TRBJ2-5
v_gene: TRBV19
CDR3nt: TGTGCCAGTAGTATAGCGGGGGAGACCCAGTACTTC
CDR3aa: CASSIAGETQYF